A selection of T cell receptor beta chains follows, all from one sample in a study of beta chain features in type 1 diabetes. Clones were read by immunoSEQ multiplex PCR, and TCRdb kept only the in-frame ones, dropping some. Seen here are 150,000 to 190,000 clones, around 8% observed once, and the top ten hold approximately 0.65%. The sample consisted of central memory CD4+ T cells from blood. Every receptor here comes from a man aged 18 to 30 in good health. The CDR3 runs from the conserved cysteine through the conserved F or W. A D gene is named only where the DNA matches it firmly. Size values are once, few and many counts, or a class for expanded clones, and some rows have none.

>TRBV6-4|NA|TRBJ2-1|NA
TGTGCCAGCAGTGACGGAGGGAGGAGGGGAAAGCAGTTCTTC
CASSDGGRRGKQFF
>TRBV19|NA|TRBJ1-5|few
TGTGCCAGTAGTATTTCCCGTAATCAGCCCCAGCATTTT
CASSISRNQPQHF
>TRBV30|NA|TRBJ2-1|many
TGTGCCTGGAGTGTGATAGTCGTTAGCGATGAGCAGTTCTTC
CAWSVIVVSDEQFF
>TRBV5-4|TRBD1|TRBJ2-1|medium-sized
TGTGCCAGCAGCTTGGAGTGGGGGACAGGGGGATACAATGAGCAGTTCTTC
CASSLEWGTGGYNEQFF
>TRBV5-1|TRBD1|TRBJ1-2|few
TGCGCCAGCAGCAGAGTTCAAGGGGGCGCTGGCTATGGCTACACCTTC
CASSRVQGGAGYGYTF
>TRBV10-2|TRBD1|TRBJ2-5|few
TGCGCCAGCAGTCGGGGACAGGGCCAAGAGACCCAGTACTTC
CASSRGQGQETQYF
>TRBV7-2|TRBD1|TRBJ2-5|many
TGTGCCAGCAGTTCGGCAGAGACAGGGCTACGGACCCAGTACTTC
CASSSAETGLRTQYF
>TRBV13|TRBD1|TRBJ2-1|few
TGTGCCAGCAGCCCGAACCAACAGGGGGCCCATGAGCAGTTCTTC
CASSPNQQGAHEQFF
>TRBV25-1|NA|TRBJ1-4|NA
TGTGCCAGCAGCATCGACTGGGGGCTATCTGAAAAACTGTTTTTT
CASSIDWGLSEKLFF
>TRBV28|NA|TRBJ2-7|few
TGTGCCAGCAGTACCGGGGTTTTCGTAGGGGAGGCTTACGAGCAGTACTTC
CASSTGVFVGEAYEQYF
>TRBV6-1|NA|TRBJ1-1|NA
TGTGCCAGCAGTGACCAAGGGGGAAACACTGAAGCTTTCTTT
CASSDQGGNTEAFF
>TRBV28|NA|TRBJ2-1|few
TGTGCCAGCAGTCGCCTAGTAGCGCCTTCCTACAATGAGCAGTTCTTC
CASSRLVAPSYNEQFF
>TRBV29-1|NA|TRBJ2-7|many
TGCAGCGTTGAACCAGGGGAGGGAGACGAGCAGTACTTC
CSVEPGEGDEQYF
>TRBV5-1|TRBD1|TRBJ2-5|few
TGCGCCAGCAGCTTGACAGGGGGCAGCGAGACCCAGTACTTC
CASSLTGGSETQYF
>TRBV28|NA|TRBJ2-1|NA
TGTGCCAGCAGTTTATTAGCGGCCAATGAGCAGTTCTTC
CASSLLAANEQFF
>TRBV28|NA|TRBJ2-7|NA
TGTGCCAGCAGTTTACGGTTAGCCCCCTACGAGCAGTACTTC
CASSLRLAPYEQYF
>TRBV19|TRBD2|TRBJ2-1|few
TGTGCCAGTAGTAGCCCTGGTCGGTTAGCGGGCCTCCTGAATGAGCAGTTCTTC
CASSSPGRLAGLLNEQFF
>TRBV27|NA|TRBJ2-2|few
TGTGCCACCCGGGGGAGGGGGTTAAACACCGGGGAGCTGTTTTTT
CATRGRGLNTGELFF
>TRBV6-5|TRBD1|TRBJ2-4|NA
TGTGCCAGCAGTCCGGACAGGATAGCCAAAAACATTCAGTACTTC
CASSPDRIAKNIQYF
>TRBV5-1|TRBD2|TRBJ2-3|NA
TGCGCCAGCAGCCCGACTAGCGATAGCACAGATACGCAGTATTTT
CASSPTSDSTDTQYF
>TRBV5-4|TRBD1|TRBJ1-2|few
TGTGCCAGCTCAAAACAGGGGTTGGATGGCTACACCTTC
CASSKQGLDGYTF
>TRBV5-6|TRBD1|TRBJ2-1|few
TGTGCCAGCGACTCCGGGACAGTCTACAATGAGCAGTTCTTC
CASDSGTVYNEQFF
>TRBV2|TRBD2|TRBJ2-3|few
TGTGCCAGCAGTCCGGGACTAGCGACTGATACGCAGTATTTT
CASSPGLATDTQYF
>TRBV14|NA|TRBJ1-2|NA
TGTGCCAGCAGCCAAGACAGGGCCGGCTATGGCTACACCTTC
CASSQDRAGYGYTF
>TRBV28|NA|TRBJ1-4|few
TGTGCCAGCAGTTTAGACGGGTATAATGAAAAACTGTTTTTT
CASSLDGYNEKLFF
>TRBV9|TRBD1|TRBJ1-4|NA
TGTGCCAGCAGCCTCCGGACAGGCACTAATGAAAAACTGTTTTTT
CASSLRTGTNEKLFF
>TRBV30|TRBD2|TRBJ2-7|many
TGTGCCTGGAGTGGTAGCGGGAGGTTCTCCTACGAGCAGTACTTC
CAWSGSGRFSYEQYF
>TRBV5-4|TRBD2|TRBJ2-1|NA
TGCGCCAGCAGCCAAAGGACTAGCGGGGGCAATGAGCAGTTCTTC
CASSQRTSGGNEQFF